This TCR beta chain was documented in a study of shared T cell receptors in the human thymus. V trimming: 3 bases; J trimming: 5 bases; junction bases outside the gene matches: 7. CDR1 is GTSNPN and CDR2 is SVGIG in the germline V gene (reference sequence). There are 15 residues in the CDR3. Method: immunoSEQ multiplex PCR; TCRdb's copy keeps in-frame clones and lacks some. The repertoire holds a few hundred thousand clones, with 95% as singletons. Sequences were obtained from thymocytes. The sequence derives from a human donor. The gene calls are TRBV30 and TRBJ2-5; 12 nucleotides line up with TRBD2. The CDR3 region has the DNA TGTGCCTGGAGCCGAGGACTAGCGGGATCGGAGACCCAGTACTTC. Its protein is CAWSRGLAGSETQYF.